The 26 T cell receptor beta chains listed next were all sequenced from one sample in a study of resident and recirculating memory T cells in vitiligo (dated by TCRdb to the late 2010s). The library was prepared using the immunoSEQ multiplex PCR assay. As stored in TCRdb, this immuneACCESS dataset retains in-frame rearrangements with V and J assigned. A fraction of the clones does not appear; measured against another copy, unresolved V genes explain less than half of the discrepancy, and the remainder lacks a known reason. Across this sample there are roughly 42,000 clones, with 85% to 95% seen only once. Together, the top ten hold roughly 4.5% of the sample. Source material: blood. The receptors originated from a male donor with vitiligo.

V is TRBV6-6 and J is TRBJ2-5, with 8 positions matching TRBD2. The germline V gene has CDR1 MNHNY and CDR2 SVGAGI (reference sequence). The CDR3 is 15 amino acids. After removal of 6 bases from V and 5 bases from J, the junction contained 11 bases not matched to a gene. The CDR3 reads CASRGVRGARETQYF. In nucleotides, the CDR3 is TGTGCCAGCAGGGGGGTGCGGGGGGCCCGGGAGACCCAGTACTTC.

The CDR3 DNA reads as TGTGCCAGCAGGAGGGCAGGGAGGACCGGGGAGCTGTTTTTT. This translates into CASRRAGRTGELFF. The chain joins TRBV6-1 to TRBJ2-2, with TRBD2 as a possible D gene (6 bases). This CDR3 region has 14 residues. V shed 6 bases and J shed 5 bases, with 13 bases lying between them. Per germline, CDR1 MNHNS and CDR2 SASEGT.

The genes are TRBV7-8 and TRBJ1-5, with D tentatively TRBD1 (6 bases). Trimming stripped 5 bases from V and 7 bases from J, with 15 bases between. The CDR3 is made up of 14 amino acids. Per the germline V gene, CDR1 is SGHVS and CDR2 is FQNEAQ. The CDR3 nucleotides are TGTGCCAGCAGCCAGCCGGGACAAGGGCAGCCCCAGCATTTT. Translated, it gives CASSQPGQGQPQHF.

Here the CDR3 DNA reads TGTGCCAGCAGCGGTCCCGACAGGGTGTACTACGAGCAGTACTTC. Protein: CASSGPDRVYYEQYF. V usage is TRBV5-6 and J usage is TRBJ2-7, with 7 bases that match TRBD1. The CDR3 has 15 residues. In germline, CDR1 is SGHDT, CDR2 YYEEEE. Trimming took 4 bases from V and 3 from J; bases not matched to a gene: 10.

The chain's CDR3 is CASSPRPGNEKLFF. Here the CDR3 DNA reads TGTGCCAGCAGCCCCCGCCCAGGGAATGAAAAACTGTTTTTT. The rearrangement uses TRBV9 and TRBJ1-4, with D perhaps matching TRBD1 (5 bases). This CDR3 has 14 amino acids. Trimming left V 4 bases short and J 5 bases short, with 12 bases between. CDR1 and CDR2 (germline): SGDLS, YYNGEE.

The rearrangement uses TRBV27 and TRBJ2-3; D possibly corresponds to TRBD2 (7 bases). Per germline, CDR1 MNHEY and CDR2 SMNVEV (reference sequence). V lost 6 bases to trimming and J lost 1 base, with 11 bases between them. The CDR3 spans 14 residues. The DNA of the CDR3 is TGTGCCAGCAGGGAGGGGGGGGGCACAGATACGCAGTATTTT. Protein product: CASREGGGTDTQYF.

This CDR3 is CASSDSDYGYTF. For the CDR3, the DNA is TGTGCCAGCAGCGACAGTGACTATGGCTACACCTTC. This chain links TRBV2 with TRBJ1-2; tentatively, D is TRBD1 (5 bases). Trimming removed 6 bases at V and 3 bases at J, with 8 bases between. Per germline, CDR1 SNHLY and CDR2 FYNNEI. This CDR3 contains 12 residues.

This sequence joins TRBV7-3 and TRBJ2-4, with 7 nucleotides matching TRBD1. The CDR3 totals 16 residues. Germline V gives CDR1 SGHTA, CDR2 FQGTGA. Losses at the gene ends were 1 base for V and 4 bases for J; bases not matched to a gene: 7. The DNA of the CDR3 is TGTGCCAGCAGCTTAATTGCAGGGGGAACGAAAAACATTCAGTACTTC. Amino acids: CASSLIAGGTKNIQYF. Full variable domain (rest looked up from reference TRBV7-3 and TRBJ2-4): GAGVSQTPSNKVTEKGKYVELRCDPISGHTALYWYRQSLGQGPEFLIYFQGTGAADDSGLPNDRFFAVRPEGSVSTLKIQRTERGDSAVYLCASSLIAGGTKNIQYFGAGTRLSVL.

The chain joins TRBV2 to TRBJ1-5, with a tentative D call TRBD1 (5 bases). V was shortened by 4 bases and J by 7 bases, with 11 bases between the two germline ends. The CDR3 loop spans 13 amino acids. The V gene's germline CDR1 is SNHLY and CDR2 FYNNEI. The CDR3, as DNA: TGTGCCAGCAGTGTATGGGGCGAGCAGCCCCAGCATTTT. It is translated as CASSVWGEQPQHF.

CDR3 protein: CASAGGAGYGYTF. In DNA form, the CDR3 reads TGTGCCAGCGCAGGGGGCGCTGGGTATGGCTACACCTTC. This rearrangement joins TRBV2 to TRBJ1-2; 8 bases agree with TRBD1. V lost 8 bases, J lost 5 bases, and 7 bases stayed unmatched. This CDR3 is built from 13 residues. The V gene's germline CDR1 is SNHLY and CDR2 FYNNEI.

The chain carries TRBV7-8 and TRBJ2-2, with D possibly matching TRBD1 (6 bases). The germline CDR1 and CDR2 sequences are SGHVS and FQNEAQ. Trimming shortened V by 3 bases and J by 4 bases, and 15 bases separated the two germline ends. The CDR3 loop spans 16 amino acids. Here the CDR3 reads CASSLGAGTTTGELFF. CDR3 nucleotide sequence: TGTGCCAGCAGCTTGGGTGCCGGGACAACCACCGGGGAGCTGTTTTTT. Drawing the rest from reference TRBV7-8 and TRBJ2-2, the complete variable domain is GAGVSQSPRYKVAKRGQDVALRCDPISGHVSLFWYQQALGQGPEFLTYFQNEAQLDKSGLPSDRFFAERPEGSVSTLKIQRTQQEDSAVYLCASSLGAGTTTGELFFGEGSRLTVL.

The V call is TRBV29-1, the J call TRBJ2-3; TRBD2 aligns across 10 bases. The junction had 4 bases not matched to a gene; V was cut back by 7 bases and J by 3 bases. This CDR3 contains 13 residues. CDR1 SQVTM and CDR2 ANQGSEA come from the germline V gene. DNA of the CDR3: TGCAGCGGAGTAGCGGGGGGAACAGATACGCAGTATTTT. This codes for CSGVAGGTDTQYF.

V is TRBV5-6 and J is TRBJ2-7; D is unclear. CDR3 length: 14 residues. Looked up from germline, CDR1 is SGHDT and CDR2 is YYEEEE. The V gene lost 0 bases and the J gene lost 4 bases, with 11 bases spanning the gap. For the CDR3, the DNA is TGTGCCAGCAGCTTGGGGCTCGGAGCGTACGAGCAGTACTTC. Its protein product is CASSLGLGAYEQYF.

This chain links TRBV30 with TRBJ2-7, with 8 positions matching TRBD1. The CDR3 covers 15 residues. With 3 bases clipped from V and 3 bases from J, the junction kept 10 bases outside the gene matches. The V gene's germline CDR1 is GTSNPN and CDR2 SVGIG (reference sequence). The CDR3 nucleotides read TGTGCCTGGAGGCCTGAGACAGGGGCCGGCTACGAGCAGTACTTC. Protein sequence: CAWRPETGAGYEQYF.

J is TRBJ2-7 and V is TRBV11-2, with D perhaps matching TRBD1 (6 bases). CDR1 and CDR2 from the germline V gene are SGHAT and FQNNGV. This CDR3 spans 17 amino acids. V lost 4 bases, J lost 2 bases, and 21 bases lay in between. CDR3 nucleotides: TGTGCCAGCAGCTCTGGGACACTATTCGATCCGACCTACGAGCAGTACTTC. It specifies CASSSGTLFDPTYEQYF.

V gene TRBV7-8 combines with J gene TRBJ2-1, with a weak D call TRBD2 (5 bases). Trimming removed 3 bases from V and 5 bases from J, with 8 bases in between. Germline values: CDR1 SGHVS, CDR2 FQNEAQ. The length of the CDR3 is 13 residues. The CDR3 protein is CASSFSGDNEQFF. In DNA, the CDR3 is TGTGCCAGCAGCTTCTCCGGGGACAATGAGCAGTTCTTC.

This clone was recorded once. CDR3 coding DNA: TGCGCCAGCACCGTACAGGGGCCCTACAATGAGCAGTTCTTC. Its translation is CASTVQGPYNEQFF. This chain connects TRBV5-1 to TRBJ2-1; 7 bases agree with TRBD1. The CDR3 has 14 amino acids. Germline loops: CDR1 SGHRS, CDR2 YFSETQ. After removal of 6 bases from V and 2 bases from J, the junction contained 5 bases not matched to a gene.

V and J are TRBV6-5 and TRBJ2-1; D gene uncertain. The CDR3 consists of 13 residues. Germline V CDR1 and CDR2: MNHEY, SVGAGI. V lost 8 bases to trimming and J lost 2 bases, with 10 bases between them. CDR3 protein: CASGPRPYNEQFF. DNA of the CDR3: TGTGCCAGCGGGCCGCGCCCCTACAATGAGCAGTTCTTC.

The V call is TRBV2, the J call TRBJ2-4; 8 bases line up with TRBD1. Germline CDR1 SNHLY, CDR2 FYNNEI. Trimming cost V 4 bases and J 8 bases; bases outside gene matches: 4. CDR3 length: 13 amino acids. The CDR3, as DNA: TGTGCCAGCAGTGTGACAGGGGTAGACATTCAGTACTTC. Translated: CASSVTGVDIQYF.

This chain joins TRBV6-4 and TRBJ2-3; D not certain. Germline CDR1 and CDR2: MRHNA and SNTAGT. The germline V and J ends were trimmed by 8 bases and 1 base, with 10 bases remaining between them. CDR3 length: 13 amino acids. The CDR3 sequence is CASGSTGTDTQYF. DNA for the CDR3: TGTGCCAGCGGATCTACAGGCACAGATACGCAGTATTTT.

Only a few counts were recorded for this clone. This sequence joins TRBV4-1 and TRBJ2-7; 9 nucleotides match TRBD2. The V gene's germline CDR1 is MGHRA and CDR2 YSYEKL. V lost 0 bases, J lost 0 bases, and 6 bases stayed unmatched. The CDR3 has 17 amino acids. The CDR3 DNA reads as TGCGCCAGCAGCCAAGATATGGCTAGCGGGATCTCCTACGAGCAGTACTTC. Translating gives CASSQDMASGISYEQYF.

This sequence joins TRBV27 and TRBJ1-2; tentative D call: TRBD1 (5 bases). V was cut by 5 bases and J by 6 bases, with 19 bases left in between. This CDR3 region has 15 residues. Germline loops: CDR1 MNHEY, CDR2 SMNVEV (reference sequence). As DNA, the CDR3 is TGTGCCAGCAGTCTCAGACAGACAAGTCTAGATGGCTACACCTTC. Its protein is CASSLRQTSLDGYTF.

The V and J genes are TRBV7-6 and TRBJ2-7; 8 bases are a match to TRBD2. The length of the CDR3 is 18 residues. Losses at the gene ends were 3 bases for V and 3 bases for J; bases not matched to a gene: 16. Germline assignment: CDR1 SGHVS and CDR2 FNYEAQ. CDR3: CASSLRGLKRGSIYEQYF. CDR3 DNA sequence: TGTGCCAGCAGCTTGAGGGGACTAAAGCGGGGGAGTATCTACGAGCAGTACTTC.

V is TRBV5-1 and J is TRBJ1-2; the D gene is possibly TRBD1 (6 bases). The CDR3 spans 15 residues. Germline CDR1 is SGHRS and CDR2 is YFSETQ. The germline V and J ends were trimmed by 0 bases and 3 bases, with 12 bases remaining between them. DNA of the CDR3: TGCGCCAGCAGCTTGGGACAGGTCGGCGACTATGGCTACACCTTC. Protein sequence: CASSLGQVGDYGYTF.

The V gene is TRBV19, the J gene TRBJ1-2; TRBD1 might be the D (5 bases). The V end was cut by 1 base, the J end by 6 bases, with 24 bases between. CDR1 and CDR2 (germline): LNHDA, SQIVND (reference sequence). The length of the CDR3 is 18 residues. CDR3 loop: CASSIGAGYRTNYHGYTF. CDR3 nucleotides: TGTGCCAGTAGTATAGGTGCAGGGTACCGCACGAACTATCATGGCTACACCTTC.

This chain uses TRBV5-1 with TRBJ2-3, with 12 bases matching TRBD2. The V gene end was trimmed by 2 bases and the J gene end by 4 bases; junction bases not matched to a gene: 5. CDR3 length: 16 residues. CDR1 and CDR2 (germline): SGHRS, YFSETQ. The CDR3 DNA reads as TGCGCCAGCAGCTTCCTAGCGGGGGGGCCGCCAGATACGCAGTATTTT. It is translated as CASSFLAGGPPDTQYF. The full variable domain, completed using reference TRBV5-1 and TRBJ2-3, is KAGVTQTPRYLIKTRGQQVTLSCSPISGHRSVSWYQQTPGQGLQFLFEYFSETQRNKGNFPGRFSGRQFSNSRSEMNVSTLELGDSALYLCASSFLAGGPPDTQYFGPGTRLTVL.